This paragraph covers one TCR beta chain sequence. Per the original methods: Quantification of nucleated cells was approximated via reference gene primer amplification. Sequencing used immunoSEQ multiplex PCR; TCRdb keeps in-frame clones, though not all of them. D and trimming were read from the DNA, whereas the V and J calls and clone size are those reported in that table. The sample has roughly 290,000 clones; around 87% are singletons. These data belong to a study of blood T cell repertoires in COVID-19. Study context: There were acute and convalescent COVID-19 samples, and they came from the United States, Italy and Spain. Sources were T cells, B-cell-depleted T cells, or PBMCs; the material itself was cDNA or gDNA.

This TCR was sampled from a woman aged 50 to 65 who had recovered from COVID-19. The sample consisted of peripheral blood.

The CDR3 bases are TGTGCCAGCAGTCGACAGGGTGCCTACGAGCAGTACTTC. Protein: CASSRQGAYEQYF. V and J are TRBV5-6 and TRBJ2-7, with 7 bases that match TRBD1. The J segment lost 2 bases and the V segment lost 5 bases, leaving 4 bases of the junction unmatched. Looked up from germline, CDR1 is SGHDT and CDR2 is YYEEEE. This CDR3 region has 13 residues.